One T cell receptor (beta chain) is described in this entry. Per the authors' pipeline: Amplification from reference gene primers served as the basis for estimated nucleated cell counts. This table comes from immunoSEQ multiplex PCR, and its TCRdb copy is limited to in-frame clones, with some not included. V, J and clone size derive from that table, while D and trimming were established from the DNA sequence. The sample carries under 250,000 clones, about nine tenths recorded once. This record belongs to a study of blood T cell repertoires in COVID-19. Turning to the study itself: Sites across the United States, Italy and Spain contributed samples from acute and convalescent COVID-19. In each case, the material was cDNA or gDNA derived from T cells, B-cell-depleted T cells, or PBMCs.

The CDR3 consists of 16 residues. J was trimmed by 6 bases and V by 3 bases; bases with no gene match: 10. Germline V gives CDR1 LNHDA, CDR2 SQIVND (reference sequence). The rearrangement joins TRBV19 to TRBJ1-5; 8 nucleotides line up with TRBD1. Sequenced input: peripheral blood. The clonotype comes from a woman aged 60-75 years with acute or convalescent COVID-19. In DNA, the CDR3 is TGTGCCAGTAGTATCTCCTTGACAGGGGCGGCTCAGCCCCAGCATTTT. Amino acid sequence: CASSISLTGAAQPQHF. Full variable domain (outside the CDR3, taken from reference TRBV19 and TRBJ1-5): DGGITQSPKYLFRKEGQNVTLSCEQNLNHDAMYWYRQDPGQGLRLIYYSQIVNDFQKGDIAEGYSVSREKKESFPLTVTSAQKNPTAFYLCASSISLTGAAQPQHFGDGTRLSIL.